The rows below give T cell receptor beta chains drawn from one sample of a study of beta chain features in type 1 diabetes. Sequencing used immunoSEQ multiplex PCR; TCRdb keeps in-frame clones, though not all of them. The sample has fewer than 900,000 clones; roughly a sixth are singletons. Material for sequencing was naive CD4+ T cells from blood. The source is a woman between 18 and 29 years old in good health. Each CDR3 is given with its conserved first and last residue. The order of the fields is J gene, clone size, V gene, D gene, CDR3 protein, CDR3 DNA. D genes are given only for firm matches. Part of the rows lack a size; the others show once, few, many or a class for expanded clones.

J gene: TRBJ2-7
clone size: few
V gene: TRBV6-5
D gene: TRBD2
CDR3 protein: CASSSLAGDLYEQYF
CDR3 DNA: TGTGCCAGCAGTTCTCTAGCGGGAGATTTGTACGAGCAGTACTTC

J gene: TRBJ1-4
clone size: few
V gene: TRBV7-9
D gene: -
CDR3 protein: CASSLSVGVQDEKLFF
CDR3 DNA: TGTGCCAGCAGCTTGTCCGTCGGGGTTCAGGATGAAAAACTGTTTTTT

J gene: TRBJ2-1
clone size: few
V gene: TRBV2
D gene: -
CDR3 protein: CASSEGRSYNEQFF
CDR3 DNA: TGTGCCAGCAGTGAAGGGCGGTCCTACAATGAGCAGTTCTTC

J gene: TRBJ1-3
clone size: -
V gene: TRBV28
D gene: -
CDR3 protein: CASKTGDGNTIYF
CDR3 DNA: TGTGCCAGCAAAACGGGAGATGGAAACACCATATATTTT

J gene: TRBJ2-2
clone size: few
V gene: TRBV27
D gene: -
CDR3 protein: CASSFQQLTGELFF
CDR3 DNA: TGTGCCAGCAGTTTCCAACAGCTTACCGGGGAGCTGTTTTTT

J gene: TRBJ2-1
clone size: few
V gene: TRBV5-1
D gene: TRBD2
CDR3 protein: CASSFWTSGYNEQFF
CDR3 DNA: TGCGCCAGCAGCTTTTGGACTAGCGGCTACAATGAGCAGTTCTTC

J gene: TRBJ1-1
clone size: -
V gene: TRBV28
D gene: -
CDR3 protein: CASIQTLGNTEAFF
CDR3 DNA: TGTGCCAGCATCCAAACGTTGGGGAACACTGAAGCTTTCTTT

J gene: TRBJ2-5
clone size: few
V gene: TRBV18
D gene: -
CDR3 protein: CASSPPKFLTQYF
CDR3 DNA: TGTGCCAGCTCACCACCAAAATTCTTGACCCAGTACTTC

J gene: TRBJ1-5
clone size: -
V gene: TRBV6-6
D gene: -
CDR3 protein: CASRAGQHQPQHF
CDR3 DNA: TGTGCCAGCAGAGCGGGACAACATCAGCCCCAGCATTTT

J gene: TRBJ1-3
clone size: -
V gene: TRBV7-2
D gene: -
CDR3 protein: CASSLRQISGNTIYF
CDR3 DNA: TGTGCCAGCAGCTTAAGGCAAATCTCTGGAAACACCATATATTTT

J gene: TRBJ2-7
clone size: -
V gene: TRBV7-9
D gene: TRBD2
CDR3 protein: CASSLLTSGSRYEQYF
CDR3 DNA: TGTGCCAGCAGCTTACTCACCAGCGGGAGTCGCTACGAGCAGTACTTC

J gene: TRBJ2-3
clone size: few
V gene: TRBV9
D gene: TRBD2
CDR3 protein: CASSARLSGRGTDTQYF
CDR3 DNA: TGTGCCAGCAGCGCCCGACTTAGCGGGAGGGGCACAGATACGCAGTATTTT

J gene: TRBJ2-3
clone size: -
V gene: TRBV5-5
D gene: -
CDR3 protein: CASSFGGIRTDTQYF
CDR3 DNA: TGTGCCAGCAGCTTTGGGGGAATCAGGACAGATACGCAGTATTTT

J gene: TRBJ2-5
clone size: few
V gene: TRBV23-1
D gene: -
CDR3 protein: CASRLEVGQTQYF
CDR3 DNA: TGCGCCAGCAGGTTAGAGGTAGGACAGACCCAGTACTTC

J gene: TRBJ1-2
clone size: -
V gene: TRBV10-3
D gene: TRBD1
CDR3 protein: CAISVDTGARYGYTF
CDR3 DNA: TGTGCCATCAGTGTAGATACAGGGGCGAGGTATGGCTACACCTTC

J gene: TRBJ2-7
clone size: once
V gene: TRBV11-3
D gene: -
CDR3 protein: CASSQRVGYEQYF
CDR3 DNA: TGTGCCAGCTCCCAGAGGGTAGGCTACGAGCAGTACTTC

J gene: TRBJ2-7
clone size: few
V gene: TRBV5-6
D gene: TRBD1
CDR3 protein: CASSWGTGYYEQYF
CDR3 DNA: TGTGCCAGCAGCTGGGGGACAGGATACTACGAGCAGTACTTC

J gene: TRBJ1-5
clone size: few
V gene: TRBV30
D gene: -
CDR3 protein: CAIHPRAGDSNQPQHF
CDR3 DNA: TGTGCTATTCACCCCCGGGCTGGCGATAGCAATCAGCCCCAGCATTTT